This TCR beta chain was profiled in a study of blood T cell repertoires in COVID-19 (dated by TCRdb to the early 2020s). Notes on the research overall: Collaborator samples came from the United States, Italy and Spain and covered acute and convalescent phases of COVID-19. The prospective study material was composed of cDNA or gDNA derived from T cells, B-cell-depleted T cells, or PBMCs. Subjects who had been exposed to COVID-19, were actively infected with it, or had recovered from it provided the deeply sampled blood TCRbeta repertoires that made up the dataset. A freely available public database, intended as a resource for researchers studying the immune response to SARS-CoV-2, is where the repertoires were released. Samples came from the ongoing ImmuneRACE study (first 160 participants) plus 1,254 subjects from 6 global collaborators. Sample metadata almost always included a de-identified subject ID, COVID-19 status, age in years and sex. Where available, HLA class I and class II types were obtained from metadata supplied by the sample provider rather than from assay-based typing. Results and caveats for the whole study, not just this receptor: The amount of clinical and demographic metadata varied by source and participant and was provided uncurated.

The CDR3 spans 13 residues, from the cysteine through the phenylalanine. CDR3 DNA only is kept here, 39 bases in frame from base 1. The V and J ends are trimmed by 3 bases and 6 bases, leaving 12 bases between them. CDR1 SGHRS and CDR2 YFSETQ are derived from the germline V gene. Collaborating institutions collected whole blood in K2EDTA tubes following their own protocols. Collaborator samples were shipped for TCRbeta analysis as frozen whole blood, isolated PBMCs, or DNA extracted from either sample type. TCRbeta CDR3 regions were amplified from genomic DNA by means of the immunoSEQ Assay, a bias-controlled multiplex PCR. Regarding the original processing steps: Nucleated cell counts per sample were estimated from amplification of reference gene primers within the assay. Sequence reads were collapsed and filtered to measure the absolute abundance of every unique TCRbeta CDR3 rearrangement. For each sample, productive Simpson clonality was calculated as the square root of Simpson's diversity index across productive rearrangements. Here the immuneACCESS table is served through TCRdb, limited to in-frame sequences with V and J called. Missing clones are a known gap in these copies; in checked studies unresolved V genes cover under half, and the rest lacks a known reason. Clone size and V and J calls were adopted from that table, with D and trimming inferred from the DNA. Here the sample has about 190,000 clones; around 80% occur a single time. The top ten clones comprise approximately 15% of the sample.

Note on this clone: Its specific antigen is unknown. Base qualities are not at hand, and no much larger clone is one base apart.

The sequence came from a man younger than 40 with active or convalescent COVID-19. Recombination connected TRBV5-1 to TRBJ1-1; the D gene is perhaps TRBD1, on 5 matching bases. Sequencing was performed on peripheral blood. The CDR3 corresponds to CASSYQGVSEAFF. The nucleotide sequence is TGCGCCAGCAGCTATCAAGGGGTCTCTGAAGCTTTCTTT.